This is a list of T cell receptor beta chains from one sample in a study of response to subunit inactivated influenza vaccine. MiXCR was run by TCRdb on the RT-PCR reads, yielding one entry per CDR3 protein. The table shows about 700,000 distinct CDR3 sequences, with roughly 14% occurring only once. Sequenced here: PBMCs from blood, sampled approximately 12 days after vaccination. These receptors originate from a man aged 50-60 years who received an inactivated influenza vaccine. Each CDR3 is given with its conserved first and last residue. The D gene is left open where the match is weak. Only part of the rows carry a size: once, few, many, or a class if the clone is expanded.

v_gene	j_gene	abundance	d_gene	len	CDR3nt	CDR3aa
TRBV5-1	TRBJ1-4	.	.	15	TGCGCCAGCAGCTTACAGGGCGGAACTAATGAAAAACTGTTTTTT	CASSLQGGTNEKLFF
TRBV29-1	TRBJ1-1	many	.	13	TGCAGCGCAGCGCCCCAAAGGGGCACTGAAGCTTTCTTT	CSAAPQRGTEAFF
TRBV10-3	TRBJ2-7	few	.	14	TGTGCCATCAGTGAACGGGGTAGCTCCTACGAGCAGTACTTC	CAISERGSSYEQYF
TRBV6-1	TRBJ2-7	.	.	14	TGTGCCAGCAGTGAAATGGCCAGCACCTACGAGCAGTACTTC	CASSEMASTYEQYF
TRBV18	TRBJ2-7	few	.	17	TGTGCCAGCTCACCTCAACCCACAGGGACCCTCACCTACGAGCAGTACTTC	CASSPQPTGTLTYEQYF
TRBV9	TRBJ2-7	.	.	14	TGTGCCAGCAGCCGGGACACCTTGGATGTCGAGCAGTACTTC	CASSRDTLDVEQYF
TRBV4-3	TRBJ2-5	many	.	16	TGCGCCAGCAGCCGTACTGGGCGTGGCGTACAAGAGACCCAGTACTTC	CASSRTGRGVQETQYF
TRBV12-3/TRBV12-4	TRBJ2-6	many	.	17	TGTGCCAGCAGTTTCGGCCAGGGTGGGTCTGGGGCCAACGTCCTGACTTTC	CASSFGQGGSGANVLTF
TRBV7-9	TRBJ2-7	.	TRBD1	14	TGTGCCAGCAGCGTAAACAGGGGGGCCAACGAGCAGTACTTC	CASSVNRGANEQYF
TRBV24-1	TRBJ2-1	.	.	14	TGTGCCACCAGTGCAAGGGATCCCTACAATGAGCAGTTCTTC	CATSARDPYNEQFF
TRBV19	TRBJ2-2	.	.	13	TGTGCCAGTAGTATGAGTCTCACCGGGGAGCTGTTTTTT	CASSMSLTGELFF
TRBV11-2	TRBJ2-7	few	.	14	TGTGCCAGCAGCCCCACCCAAAAGGGGTACGAGCAGTACTTC	CASSPTQKGYEQYF
TRBV4-3	TRBJ2-3	.	.	15	TGCGCCAGCAGCCAAGAATGGATCCGCAGAGATACGCAGTATTTT	CASSQEWIRRDTQYF
TRBV20-1	TRBJ1-3	few	TRBD1	14	TGCAGTGCGATGGACAGGGTCTCTGGAAACACCATATATTTT	CSAMDRVSGNTIYF
TRBV21-1	TRBJ2-3	.	.	17	TGTGCCTGCAGCGTTAGGGGACACCAGCCTATAGAGGATACGCAGTATTTT	CACSVRGHQPIEDTQYF
TRBV20-1	TRBJ2-3	few	TRBD2	15	TGCAGTGCTAGAGGGGCTAGCGGGGGGGTTCCAACGCAGTATTTT	CSARGASGGVPTQYF
TRBV7-9	TRBJ1-1	.	.	12	TGTGCCAGCAGTCCTAATTGGGGTGAAGCTTTCTTT	CASSPNWGEAFF
TRBV30	TRBJ2-1	few	.	15	TGTGCCTGGAGTGTACGCGGGATAATCTACAATGAGCAGTTCTTC	CAWSVRGIIYNEQFF
TRBV5-1	TRBJ2-3	many	.	13	TGCGCCAGCAGCCTCCTAGGGGGAGATACGCAGTATTTT	CASSLLGGDTQYF
TRBV10-3	TRBJ1-4	.	.	12	TGTGCCATCAGCGTTGACGGACTCAGACTGTTTTTT	CAISVDGLRLFF
TRBV4-1	TRBJ1-5	few	.	16	TGCGCCAGCAGCCCCGGGGCAGGGGTAAGGGATCAGCCCCAGCATTTT	CASSPGAGVRDQPQHF
TRBV6-1	TRBJ2-5	few	TRBD2	15	TGTGCCTCGGCCGAGACTAGCGGTAGGCCCGAGACCCAGTACTTC	CASAETSGRPETQYF
TRBV27	TRBJ2-5	.	TRBD2	18	TGTGCCAGCAGTTCCAGACTAGCGGGAGGACTAACGCAAGAGACCCAGTACTTC	CASSSRLAGGLTQETQYF
TRBV6-1	TRBJ1-6	.	.	14	TGTGCCAGCATTCATGGACAGAATAATTCACCCCTCCACTTT	CASIHGQNNSPLHF
TRBV7-9	TRBJ1-5	.	.	12	TGTGCCAGCAGTGGACCGGGAGGGCCCCAGCATTTT	CASSGPGGPQHF
TRBV20-1	TRBJ1-6	few	.	19	TGCAGTGCTAGAGATGGGATTGGACAGAGGAGCTCCTATAATTCACCCCTCCACTTT	CSARDGIGQRSSYNSPLHF
TRBV5-1	TRBJ1-1	.	.	13	TGCGCCAGCAGCTTGCCTAGCGGGCGTGAAGCTTTCTTT	CASSLPSGREAFF
TRBV7-8	TRBJ2-2	few	.	13	TGTGCCAGCAGCCTCTCAGGGTCCGGGGAGCTGTTTTTT	CASSLSGSGELFF
TRBV7-2	TRBJ2-5	few	TRBD1	15	TGTGCCAGCAGTTTCCCAGGGGGCGGTGAAGAGACCCAGTACTTC	CASSFPGGGEETQYF
TRBV5-6	TRBJ1-2	.	.	14	TGTGCCAGCAGCTTGAGGTCTTCTTACTATGGCTACACCTTC	CASSLRSSYYGYTF
TRBV20-1	TRBJ2-5	.	.	9	TGCAGTGGTCGAGAGACCCAGTACTTC	CSGRETQYF
TRBV7-2	TRBJ2-5	.	.	15	TGTGCCAGCAGCTTAGCGGGAGGTTATTTGGAGACCCAGTACTTC	CASSLAGGYLETQYF
TRBV7-2	TRBJ1-5	.	.	17	TGTGCCAGCAGCCGTGCAGGGAGAAAGTATAGCAATCAGCCCCAGCATTTT	CASSRAGRKYSNQPQHF
TRBV28	TRBJ1-6	few	.	15	TGTGCCAGCACGCCGGACTCCGCTGATCAGGGGACCCTCCACTTT	CASTPDSADQGTLHF
TRBV7-8	TRBJ2-1	.	TRBD1	16	TGTGCCAGCAGCTTAGATCCGGGACAGGGGCACAATGAGCAGTTCTTC	CASSLDPGQGHNEQFF